These T cell receptor beta chains were read from a single sample in a study of blood T cell repertoires in COVID-19. The assay was immunoSEQ multiplex PCR, and TCRdb's table has in-frame clones only and misses some. The sample includes approximately 440,000 clones, about 90% of them seen just once. Material: PBMCs or T cells enriched from blood (not recorded which). All receptors come from a man aged 18 to 30 who had recovered from COVID-19. Each CDR3 is given with its conserved first and last residue. The D gene is left open where the match is weak. Clone size is stated in some rows and not others, as once, few, many or a class when expanded.

J: TRBJ2-1; size: -; V: TRBV5-1; D: -; CDR3: CASSLVGDHLYNEQFF; DNA: TGCGCCAGCAGCTTGGTAGGGGATCACCTCTACAATGAGCAGTTCTTC
J: TRBJ2-4; size: -; V: TRBV29-1; D: -; CDR3: CSAGAPGQNIQYF; DNA: TGCAGCGCCGGAGCCCCAGGGCAGAACATTCAGTACTTC
J: TRBJ1-2; size: few; V: TRBV11-2; D: -; CDR3: CASSPQLSDYGYTF; DNA: TGTGCCAGCAGCCCTCAACTATCCGACTATGGCTACACCTTC
J: TRBJ1-6; size: -; V: TRBV2; D: -; CDR3: CASSEEEAAYNSPLHF; DNA: TGTGCCAGCAGTGAAGAGGAGGCAGCGTATAATTCACCCCTCCACTTT
J: TRBJ1-1; size: -; V: TRBV19; D: TRBD1; CDR3: CASSIGPGQGLNPAWGNTEAFF; DNA: TGTGCCAGTAGTATAGGGCCGGGACAGGGGCTTAACCCCGCCTGGGGGAACACTGAAGCTTTCTTT
J: TRBJ2-2; size: -; V: TRBV6-5; D: TRBD1; CDR3: CASSLGRTGGFGELFF; DNA: TGTGCCAGCAGTTTGGGGAGGACAGGGGGCTTCGGGGAGCTGTTTTTT
J: TRBJ1-5; size: -; V: TRBV30; D: TRBD1; CDR3: CAWSDPTGINQPQHF; DNA: TGTGCCTGGAGTGACCCGACAGGGATCAATCAGCCCCAGCATTTT
J: TRBJ1-5; size: -; V: TRBV5-6; D: -; CDR3: CASSRTTGGHQPQHF; DNA: TGTGCCAGCAGCCGGACGACGGGAGGCCATCAGCCCCAGCATTTT
J: TRBJ2-3; size: -; V: TRBV2; D: TRBD2; CDR3: CASSPSGGDTQYF; DNA: TGTGCCAGCAGCCCTAGCGGGGGAGATACGCAGTATTTT
J: TRBJ1-1; size: -; V: TRBV28; D: -; CDR3: CASSLQTVNTEAFF; DNA: TGTGCCAGCAGTTTACAAACAGTGAACACTGAAGCTTTCTTT
J: TRBJ2-3; size: -; V: TRBV29-1; D: -; CDR3: CSVGPRDTQYF; DNA: TGCAGCGTCGGTCCTCGGGATACGCAGTATTTT
J: TRBJ1-2; size: -; V: TRBV9; D: TRBD1; CDR3: CASSAGDRAYGYTF; DNA: TGTGCCAGCAGCGCTGGGGACAGGGCCTATGGCTACACCTTC
J: TRBJ2-7; size: -; V: TRBV6-2/TRBV6-3; D: TRBD1; CDR3: CASSPDRTDYEQYF; DNA: TGTGCCAGCAGTCCGGACAGGACCGACTACGAGCAGTACTTC
J: TRBJ2-7; size: few; V: TRBV2; D: TRBD1; CDR3: CASNGDSHEQYF; DNA: TGTGCCAGCAACGGGGACAGCCACGAGCAGTACTTC
J: TRBJ2-1; size: -; V: TRBV28; D: TRBD2; CDR3: CASSLTLLAGDSNEQFF; DNA: TGTGCCAGCAGTTTAACTTTACTAGCGGGAGATTCAAATGAGCAGTTCTTC
J: TRBJ2-1; size: -; V: TRBV27; D: -; CDR3: CASSFSRGDEQFF; DNA: TGTGCCAGCAGTTTTTCCAGGGGAGATGAGCAGTTCTTC
J: TRBJ1-5; size: -; V: TRBV6-1; D: -; CDR3: CASSEDRGRGRQPQHF; DNA: TGTGCCAGCAGTGAAGATCGGGGCCGGGGGAGGCAGCCCCAGCATTTT
J: TRBJ1-6; size: -; V: TRBV5-1; D: TRBD1; CDR3: CASSLEGQGSNSPLHF; DNA: TGCGCCAGCAGCTTGGAGGGACAGGGGAGTAATTCACCCCTCCACTTT
J: TRBJ1-2; size: -; V: TRBV5-1; D: -; CDR3: CASSLFGGYGYTF; DNA: TGCGCCAGCAGCTTGTTCGGAGGGTATGGCTACACCTTC
J: TRBJ1-1; size: -; V: TRBV7-9; D: -; CDR3: CASSLASGLSEAFF; DNA: TGTGCCAGCAGCTTAGCTTCTGGGCTAAGCGAAGCTTTCTTT
J: TRBJ1-2; size: -; V: TRBV7-8; D: TRBD1; CDR3: CASGQVVSGYTF; DNA: TGTGCCAGCGGACAGGTGGTTTCTGGCTACACCTTC
J: TRBJ2-7; size: -; V: TRBV25-1; D: TRBD1; CDR3: CASSATGRSSYEQYF; DNA: TGTGCCAGCAGTGCGACAGGGAGAAGCTCCTACGAGCAGTACTTC
J: TRBJ1-4; size: -; V: TRBV28; D: TRBD1; CDR3: CASSSRTGLNEKLFF; DNA: TGTGCCAGCAGTTCCCGGACAGGGCTCAATGAAAAACTGTTTTTT
J: TRBJ1-6; size: -; V: TRBV9; D: -; CDR3: CASSVDPDAGINSPLHF; DNA: TGTGCCAGCAGCGTAGACCCCGATGCGGGTATTAATTCACCCCTCCACTTT
J: TRBJ1-3; size: -; V: TRBV6-5; D: -; CDR3: CASSLGSSGNTIYF; DNA: TGTGCCAGCAGTTTAGGGAGCTCTGGAAACACCATATATTTT
J: TRBJ2-1; size: -; V: TRBV29-1; D: TRBD2; CDR3: CSVGGETNYNEQFF; DNA: TGCAGCGTGGGGGGGGAGACAAACTACAATGAGCAGTTCTTC
J: TRBJ2-4; size: -; V: TRBV4-1; D: TRBD2; CDR3: CASSQISGGEDIQYF; DNA: TGCGCCAGCAGCCAAATTAGCGGGGGGGAGGACATTCAGTACTTC
J: TRBJ2-3; size: -; V: TRBV5-5; D: -; CDR3: CASSSTRTDTQYF; DNA: TGTGCCAGCAGCTCTACTCGCACAGATACGCAGTATTTT
J: TRBJ2-3; size: once; V: TRBV3-1/TRBV3-2; D: -; CDR3: CASSQGWVDGATQYF; DNA: TGTGCCAGCAGCCAAGGGTGGGTCGATGGGGCTACGCAGTATTTT
J: TRBJ1-3; size: -; V: TRBV9; D: -; CDR3: CASSVGSGTSGNTIYF; DNA: TGTGCCAGCAGCGTAGGGAGCGGTACCTCTGGAAACACCATATATTTT
J: TRBJ2-1; size: -; V: TRBV5-4; D: -; CDR3: CASSFGGRNEQFF; DNA: TGTGCCAGCAGCTTTGGCGGTCGCAATGAGCAGTTCTTC
J: TRBJ1-2; size: -; V: TRBV12-3/TRBV12-4; D: -; CDR3: CASSLIYHGYTF; DNA: TGTGCCAGCAGTTTGATCTATCATGGCTACACCTTC
J: TRBJ2-5; size: -; V: TRBV5-5; D: -; CDR3: CASSLRQGGQETQYF; DNA: TGTGCCAGCAGCTTAAGACAGGGAGGCCAAGAGACCCAGTACTTC
J: TRBJ1-6; size: -; V: TRBV14; D: -; CDR3: CASSQFGNSPLHF; DNA: TGTGCCAGCAGCCAATTCGGGAATTCACCCCTCCACTTT
J: TRBJ1-1; size: -; V: TRBV27; D: -; CDR3: CASSLGLNTEAFF; DNA: TGTGCCAGCAGTTTAGGGCTGAACACTGAAGCTTTCTTT
J: TRBJ1-5; size: once; V: TRBV28; D: -; CDR3: CASSTAEDQPQHF; DNA: TGTGCCAGCAGTACGGCGGAGGATCAGCCCCAGCATTTT
J: TRBJ1-4; size: -; V: TRBV27; D: -; CDR3: CASSSYPGQGEKLFF; DNA: TGTGCCAGCAGTTCCTACCCCGGGCAGGGCGAAAAACTGTTTTTT
J: TRBJ2-7; size: -; V: TRBV5-1; D: TRBD2; CDR3: CASSATSGRGYEQYF; DNA: TGCGCCAGCAGCGCGACTAGCGGGAGAGGCTACGAGCAGTACTTC
J: TRBJ1-6; size: -; V: TRBV28; D: -; CDR3: CASLRAGSRNSPLHF; DNA: TGTGCCAGCCTACGGGCAGGGTCTCGGAATTCACCCCTCCACTTT
J: TRBJ1-2; size: -; V: TRBV3-1/TRBV3-2; D: TRBD1; CDR3: CASSARQGIYGYTF; DNA: TGTGCCAGCAGCGCCCGACAGGGGATCTATGGCTACACCTTC